This passage covers 28 T cell receptor beta chains from one sample sequenced in a study of T-cell reconstitution after alpha-beta-depleted transplantation in children. Preparation of the TCRbeta library involved a method that used unique molecular identifiers. TCRdb re-called the PCR reads with MiXCR, one entry per CDR3 protein. The data show roughly 500,000 distinct CDR3 sequences, about a sixth seen once. Sample: PBMCs from the stem cell graft donor, taken from the stem cell graft. The source of these receptors is a human donor who donated a stem cell graft to a child with acute lymphoblastic leukemia.

The J gene is TRBJ2-1, the V gene TRBV30, with D uncertain. This CDR3 region has 12 residues. CDR1 and CDR2 from the germline V gene are GTSNPN and SVGIG (reference sequence). Trimming cost V 2 bases and J 6 bases, with 8 bases left between them. CDR3 loop: CAWSPTVNEQFF. CDR3 in DNA: TGTGCCTGGAGTCCTACTGTCAATGAGCAGTTCTTC.

This rearrangement joins TRBV6-1 to TRBJ2-3; D is possibly TRBD2 (7 bases). Germline V CDR1 and CDR2: MNHNS, SASEGT. The length of the CDR3 is 16 residues. Trimming took off 6 bases at V and 0 bases at J, with 16 bases between the two ends. The CDR3 coding sequence is TGTGCCAGCAGCCCATCGGGGGGCTCTAGCACAGATACGCAGTATTTT. Its protein is CASSPSGGSSTDTQYF.

This clonotype came up a few times. The J gene is TRBJ2-1, the V gene TRBV6-2 or TRBV6-3; 13 bases are shared with TRBD2. This CDR3 spans 21 amino acids. Germline V gene data show CDR1 as MNHEY and CDR2 as SVGEGT. V shed 0 bases, J shed 2 bases, and the junction held 13 bases outside the gene matches. In DNA, the CDR3 is TGTGCCAGCAGTTACTCCGGACTAGCGGGAGTCATCGGTAGCGCCTACAATGAGCAGTTCTTC. This gives the protein CASSYSGLAGVIGSAYNEQFF.

J is TRBJ2-6 and V is TRBV15; D could derive from TRBD1 or TRBD2 (5 bases each). This CDR3 contains 16 residues. Germline CDR1 and CDR2: LNHNV and YYDKDF (reference sequence). The ends were cut back, 3 bases at V and 0 bases at J, with 9 bases in the middle. The CDR3 bases are TGTGCCACCAGCAGTGGGACGGACTCTGGGGCCAACGTCCTGACTTTC. Translated, it gives CATSSGTDSGANVLTF.

This clonotype was seen a few times. V is TRBV2 and J is TRBJ2-1, with 10 bases identical to TRBD2. Per germline, CDR1 SNHLY and CDR2 FYNNEI. V trimming: 8 bases; J trimming: 7 bases; junction bases outside the gene matches: 14. This CDR3 is built from 16 residues. CDR3 protein: CASRASGRTGRNEQFF. In DNA, the CDR3 is TGTGCCAGCCGGGCTAGCGGGAGAACGGGGAGGAATGAGCAGTTCTTC.

The V call is TRBV12-3 or TRBV12-4, the J call TRBJ2-7; D unresolved. Trimming removed 3 bases at V and 7 bases at J, with 7 bases between. The length of the CDR3 is 11 residues. Here the CDR3 DNA reads TGTGCCAGCAGTTTTAGGGTTGAGCAGTACTTC. Protein product: CASSFRVEQYF.

This clonotype has a handful of counts. This chain's CDR3 is CATSRETGDSYEQYF. In DNA, the CDR3 is TGTGCCACCAGCAGAGAAACAGGGGACTCCTACGAGCAGTACTTC. This chain uses TRBV15 with TRBJ2-7; TRBD1 aligns across 7 bases. J lost 0 bases, V lost 0 bases, and 2 bases had no gene match. Germline CDR1 reads LNHNV; CDR2 reads YYDKDF (reference sequence). The CDR3 runs to 15 residues.

V is TRBV10-3 and J is TRBJ2-7; D ambiguous. The CDR3 spans 13 residues. Germline V lookup: CDR1 ENHRY, CDR2 SYGVKD. The V gene lost 8 bases and the J gene lost 0 bases, with 11 bases spanning the gap. CDR3 nucleotide sequence: TGTGCCATCGGGGTATGGAGCTCCTACGAGCAGTACTTC. The encoded protein is CAIGVWSSYEQYF.

The CDR3 region has the DNA TGTGCCAGCAGTGAAGACCTCGAGCAGTACTTC. Its translation is CASSEDLEQYF. The V gene is TRBV2, the J gene TRBJ2-7; no reliable D call. The CDR3 consists of 11 residues. V was trimmed by 1 base and J by 6 bases, leaving 4 bases between them. Germline-derived CDR1 and CDR2 are SNHLY and FYNNEI.

The J gene is TRBJ2-4, the V gene TRBV15; 7 bases line up with TRBD1. The CDR3 runs to 15 residues. Trimming at V came to 2 bases and at J to 9 bases, leaving 10 bases not matched to a gene. Per germline, CDR1 LNHNV and CDR2 YYDKDF (reference sequence). The CDR3 coding sequence is TGTGCCACCAGCAGAACCCCGACAGGGATCAGCATTCAGTACTTC. It specifies CATSRTPTGISIQYF.

This chain joins TRBV3-1 and TRBJ2-7; 13 bases agree with TRBD2. The J segment lost 4 bases and the V segment lost 7 bases, leaving 4 bases of the junction unmatched. This CDR3 comprises 14 residues. Germline loops: CDR1 LGHDT, CDR2 YNNKEL (reference sequence). In DNA form, the CDR3 reads TGTGCCAGCACCTTGGGACTAGCGGGGTACGAGCAGTACTTC. It codes for CASTLGLAGYEQYF.

V and J are TRBV7-9 and TRBJ1-2; D uncertain. The germline V and J ends were trimmed by 11 bases and 8 bases, with 18 bases remaining between them. Germline V gene lookup returns CDR1 SEHNR and CDR2 FQNEAQ (reference sequence). The CDR3 is 12 residues long. The CDR3 DNA follows: TGTGCCCTAAGGGTCTGGGGAGAGGGCTACACCTTC. Translation: CALRVWGEGYTF.

A few counts support this clonotype. The CDR3 bases are TGCGCCAGCAGCTTGGTGGCAGGGGGAAGCTATGGCTACACCTTC. It translates to CASSLVAGGSYGYTF. The gene calls are TRBV5-1 and TRBJ1-2, with 7 bases identical to TRBD1. With 0 bases clipped from V and 4 bases from J, the junction kept 6 bases outside the gene matches. The CDR3 totals 15 residues. Germline-derived CDR1 and CDR2 are SGHRS and YFSETQ.

This clonotype was seen a handful of times. The chain combines TRBV15 with TRBJ2-1; 7 nucleotides line up with TRBD1. The CDR3 runs to 18 residues. CDR1 is LNHNV, CDR2 YYDKDF, per germline (reference sequence). Trimming removed 3 bases from V and 0 bases from J; junction bases left unmatched: 11. The CDR3 nucleotides are TGTGCCACCAGCAGGGTGCGAAGGGGGCATAGCTCCTACAATGAGCAGTTCTTC. Residues: CATSRVRRGHSSYNEQFF.

This clonotype was counted a few times. The CDR3, as DNA: TGTGCCAGCAGCCCCAAGGGGCTGTACTCTGGGGCCAACGTCCTGACTTTC. It encodes CASSPKGLYSGANVLTF. The chain couples TRBV7-2 to TRBJ2-6, with TRBD1 as a possible D gene (5 bases). Trimming removed 5 bases from V and 0 bases from J, with 14 bases in between. Germline CDR1 is SGHTA and CDR2 is FQGNSA. The CDR3 is 17 residues long. Filled out from reference TRBV7-2 and TRBJ2-6, the complete variable domain reads GAGVSQSPSNKVTEKGKDVELRCDPISGHTALYWYRQSLGQGLEFLIYFQGNSAPDKSGLPSDRFSAERTGGSVSTLTIQRTQQEDSAVYLCASSPKGLYSGANVLTFGAGSRLTVL.

In this sample, this clonotype turned up a few times. The chain carries TRBV27 and TRBJ2-7, with D hard to call. The ends were cut back, 0 bases at V and 3 bases at J, with 15 bases in the middle. Germline lookup yields CDR1 MNHEY and CDR2 SMNVEV (reference sequence). CDR3 length: 16 residues. For the CDR3, the DNA is TGTGCCAGCAGTTTATCTGTCAGCCGTCTCTTCTACGAGCAGTACTTC. Its translation is CASSLSVSRLFYEQYF.

The V and J genes are TRBV3-1 and TRBJ2-1; D may be TRBD2 (6 bases). CDR3 length equals 17 residues. Germline V gene data show CDR1 as LGHDT and CDR2 as YNNKEL (reference sequence). With 6 bases removed from V and 5 bases from J, the gap between germline ends came to 23 bases. In nucleotides, the CDR3 is TGTGCCAGCAGGGATGATATGGCTAGCGATGTGCACAATGAGCAGTTCTTC. Protein: CASRDDMASDVHNEQFF.

This clonotype was seen more than once but under ten times. J is TRBJ2-3 and V is TRBV7-9; 7 bases map to TRBD2. J lost 14 bases, V lost 2 bases, and 10 bases had no gene match. CDR3 length: 13 amino acids. Germline loops: CDR1 SEHNR, CDR2 FQNEAQ (reference sequence). The CDR3 loop reads CASSLYKTSSGYF. The DNA of the CDR3 is TGTGCCAGCAGCTTATATAAAACGTCTAGCGGGTATTTT.

V is TRBV6-2 or TRBV6-3 and J is TRBJ2-1, with 9 bases matching TRBD2. V was clipped by 6 bases and J by 6 bases; unmatched bases: 12. There are 16 residues in the CDR3. CDR1 is MNHEY and CDR2 is SVGEGT in the germline V gene. Here the CDR3 reads CASSPRPGTSFNEQFF. CDR3 bases: TGTGCCAGCAGCCCTCGTCCCGGGACTAGCTTCAATGAGCAGTTCTTC.

The gene calls are TRBV4-1 and TRBJ2-7; 10 bases fit TRBD2. V gave up 2 bases and J gave up 5 bases; unmatched junction bases: 6. Germline CDR1 reads MGHRA; CDR2 reads YSYEKL. The CDR3 consists of 15 residues. The CDR3 spells CASSQLAGARDEQYF. Here the CDR3 DNA reads TGCGCCAGCAGCCAACTAGCGGGGGCCCGCGACGAGCAGTACTTC.

This clonotype was seen only a few times. This rearrangement joins TRBV20-1 to TRBJ2-7; D is perhaps TRBD1 (5 bases). V shed 1 base and J shed 4 bases, with 14 bases lying between them. The CDR3 has 14 amino acids. Germline V gene lookup returns CDR1 DFQATT and CDR2 SNEGSKA (reference sequence). This CDR3 is CSARGGQGTYEQYF. The CDR3 DNA sequence: TGCAGTGCTAGAGGGGGCCAGGGTACGTACGAGCAGTACTTC.

This clonotype was detected ten times or more. The genes are TRBV12-3 or TRBV12-4 and TRBJ2-1; no reliable D call. This CDR3 has 12 residues. Between the trimmed V and J ends, which lost 3 bases and 8 bases, there was a span of 8 bases. This CDR3 is CASSLSGDEQFF. DNA for the CDR3: TGTGCCAGCAGTTTGTCGGGTGATGAGCAGTTCTTC.

This clonotype has a handful of counts. This chain uses TRBV11-2 with TRBJ2-1; D is possibly TRBD1 or TRBD2 (5 bases each). V shed 1 base and J shed 0 bases, with 10 bases lying between them. Germline CDR1 reads SGHAT; CDR2 reads FQNNGV. The CDR3 has 16 residues. The CDR3 loop reads CASSLVRGRSYNEQFF. CDR3 bases: TGTGCCAGCAGCTTAGTACGGGGACGCTCCTACAATGAGCAGTTCTTC.

V and J are TRBV3-1 and TRBJ2-5, with unresolved D. The CDR3 covers 11 residues. Trimming removed 5 bases at V and 9 bases at J, with 10 bases between. Germline CDR1 is LGHDT and CDR2 is YNNKEL (reference sequence). In DNA, the CDR3 is TGTGCCAGCAGCACAACCGGGCCCCAGTACTTC. Amino acids: CASSTTGPQYF.

V gene TRBV6-1 combines with J gene TRBJ2-1; 11 nucleotides match TRBD2. The germline V gene encodes CDR1 MNHNS and CDR2 SASEGT. The junction had 6 bases not matched to a gene; V was cut back by 8 bases and J by 3 bases. The CDR3 consists of 15 residues. CDR3 sequence reads: CASGPTSGSYNEQFF. DNA for the CDR3: TGTGCCAGCGGCCCCACTAGCGGGAGCTACAATGAGCAGTTCTTC.

The chain is built from TRBV5-4 and TRBJ2-5; 7 bases align to TRBD2. V shed 4 bases, J shed 1 base, and the junction held 7 bases outside the gene matches. The CDR3 is 15 amino acids. Per the germline V gene, CDR1 is SGHNT and CDR2 is YYREEE (reference sequence). The CDR3: CASSHISSGQETQYF. Here the CDR3 DNA reads TGTGCCAGCAGCCATATCTCTAGCGGCCAAGAGACCCAGTACTTC.

CDR3 region: CASRREGAYNEQFF. DNA for the CDR3: TGTGCCAGCAGGCGGGAGGGAGCCTACAATGAGCAGTTCTTC. J is TRBJ2-1 and V is TRBV9; 9 bases fit TRBD2. After removal of 5 bases from V and 2 bases from J, the junction contained 2 bases not matched to a gene. The CDR3 is 14 residues long. Germline V gene lookup returns CDR1 SGDLS and CDR2 YYNGEE.

The sample holds a few counts of this clonotype. The J gene is TRBJ1-2, the V gene TRBV7-9; possibly TRBD1 for D (6 bases). The V end was cut by 2 bases, the J end by 1 base, with 11 bases between. The CDR3 is 15 residues long. Germline CDR1 reads SEHNR; CDR2 reads FQNEAQ (reference sequence). CDR3 amino acids: CASSLPPGDNYGYTF. The CDR3 nucleotides read TGTGCCAGCAGCTTACCGCCAGGGGATAACTATGGCTACACCTTC.